This T cell receptor (beta chain) is from a study of CXCR3-negative and CXCR3-positive naive CD8 T cells. Points on this clonotype: What it recognizes is unknown.

Findings and limits, study-wide: TRB CDR3s were more hydrophobic in CXCR3-positive than in CXCR3-negative naive cells.

Per the germline V gene, CDR1 is MDHEN and CDR2 is SYDVKM. The CDR3 sequence is 14 residues long. The libraries of TRB cDNA were constructed through 5' RACE using UMI labels. TCRdb reanalyzed the 5' RACE reads and collapses them to one entry per CDR3 protein, without DNA. The listing contains under 70,000 distinct CDR3 sequences. The sequence was collected from a human donor in good health. Some clones in this sample may be carry-over from other donors' samples. The sample was naive CXCR3+ CD8+ T cells from blood. Described subset: CD45RO-CCR7+CD27+CD95- naive CD8+ T cells expressing CXCR3 (TNR3+). The V call is TRBV28, the J call TRBJ1-1. This CDR3 is CASSFTARNTEAFF.